These 2 T cell receptor beta chains were all obtained from the same sample, sequenced in a study of identical twins. A single record per CDR3 protein comes from TCRdb applying MiXCR to the 5' RACE reads. This table has some 560,000 distinct CDR3 sequences, 9% to 10% appearing once. These data were also filed under a second study, of yellow fever vaccine responses in identical twins.

Specimen: PBMCs. These receptors were collected from a woman aged 18-30 years in good health.

This clonotype was detected a few times. The chain uses TRBV3-1 and TRBJ2-7; TRBD2 matches at 7 bases. The CDR3 runs to 12 residues. Looked up from germline, CDR1 is LGHDT and CDR2 is YNNKEL (reference sequence). V lost 2 bases, J lost 6 bases, and 1 base stayed unmatched. CDR3 amino acids: CASSQQRGEQYF. The CDR3 DNA reads as TGTGCCAGCAGCCAACAGCGGGGCGAGCAGTACTTC.

This clonotype occurred many times. The chain carries TRBV6-5 and TRBJ2-5; tentative D call: TRBD2 (7 bases). The CDR3 spans 14 residues. CDR1 is MNHEY and CDR2 is SVGAGI in the germline V gene. V was cut by 2 bases and J by 5 bases, with 12 bases left in between. DNA for the CDR3: TGTGCCAGCAGTTACGGGGGGGGCGGCGAGACCCAGTACTTC. Its translation: CASSYGGGGETQYF.